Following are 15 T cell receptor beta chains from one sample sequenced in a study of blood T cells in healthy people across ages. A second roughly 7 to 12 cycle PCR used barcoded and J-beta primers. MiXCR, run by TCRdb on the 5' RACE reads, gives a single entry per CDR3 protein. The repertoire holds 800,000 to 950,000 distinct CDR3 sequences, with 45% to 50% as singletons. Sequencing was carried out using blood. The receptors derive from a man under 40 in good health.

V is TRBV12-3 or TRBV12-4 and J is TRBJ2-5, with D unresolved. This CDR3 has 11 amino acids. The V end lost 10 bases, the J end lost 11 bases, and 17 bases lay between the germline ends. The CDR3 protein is CANGYYNEQYF. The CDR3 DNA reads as TGTGCCAATGGATACTACAATGAGCAGTACTTC.

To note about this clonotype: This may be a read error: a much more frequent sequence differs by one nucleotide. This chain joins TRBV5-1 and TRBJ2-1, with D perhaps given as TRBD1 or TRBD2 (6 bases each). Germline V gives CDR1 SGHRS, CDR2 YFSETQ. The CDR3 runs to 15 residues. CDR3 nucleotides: TGCACCAGCAGCTTGGCCTCGGGGGCGCTCAATGAGCAGTTCTTC. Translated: CTSSLASGALNEQFF.

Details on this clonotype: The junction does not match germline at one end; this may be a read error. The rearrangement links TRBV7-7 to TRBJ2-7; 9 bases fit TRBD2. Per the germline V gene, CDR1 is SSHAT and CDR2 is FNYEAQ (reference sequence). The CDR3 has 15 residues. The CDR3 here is CASSPIAGGAGEQYF. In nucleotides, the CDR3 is TGTGCTAGCAGCCCTATCGCGGGAGGGGCGGGCGAGCAGTACTTC.

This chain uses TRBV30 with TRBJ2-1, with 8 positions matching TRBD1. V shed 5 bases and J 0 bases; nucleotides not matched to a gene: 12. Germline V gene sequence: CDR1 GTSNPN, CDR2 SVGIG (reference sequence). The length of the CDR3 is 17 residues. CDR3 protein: CAWGGQALSSSYNEQFF. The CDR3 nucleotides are TGTGCCTGGGGGGGACAGGCGCTAAGCAGCTCCTACAATGAGCAGTTCTTC.

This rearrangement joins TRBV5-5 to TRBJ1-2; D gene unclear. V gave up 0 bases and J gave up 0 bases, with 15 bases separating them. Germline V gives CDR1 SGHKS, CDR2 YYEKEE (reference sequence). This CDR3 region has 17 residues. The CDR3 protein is CASSLEGSPYSNYGYTF. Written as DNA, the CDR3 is TGTGCCAGCAGCTTGGAGGGTTCACCCTACTCTAACTATGGCTACACCTTC.

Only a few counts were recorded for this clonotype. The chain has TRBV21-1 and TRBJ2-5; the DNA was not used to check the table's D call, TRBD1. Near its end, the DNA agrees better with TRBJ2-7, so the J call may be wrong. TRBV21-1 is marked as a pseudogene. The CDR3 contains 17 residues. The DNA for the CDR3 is TGTGCCAGCAGCTTATTCTGTCCGGGACAGGACCAGTACGAGCAGTACTTC. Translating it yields CASSLFCPGQDQYEQYF.

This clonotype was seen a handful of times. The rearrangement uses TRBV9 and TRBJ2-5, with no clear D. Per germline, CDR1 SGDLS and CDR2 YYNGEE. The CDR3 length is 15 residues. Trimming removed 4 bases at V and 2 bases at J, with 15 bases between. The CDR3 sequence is CASSPYSTTQETQYF. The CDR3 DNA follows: TGTGCCAGCAGCCCCTATTCGACAACACAAGAGACCCAGTACTTC.

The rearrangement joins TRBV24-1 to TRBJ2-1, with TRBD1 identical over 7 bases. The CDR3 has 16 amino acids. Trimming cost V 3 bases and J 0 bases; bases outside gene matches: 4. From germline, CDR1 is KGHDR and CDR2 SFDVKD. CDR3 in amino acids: CATSDRDSSSYNEQFF. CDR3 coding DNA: TGTGCCACCAGTGATCGGGACAGTTCCTCCTACAATGAGCAGTTCTTC.

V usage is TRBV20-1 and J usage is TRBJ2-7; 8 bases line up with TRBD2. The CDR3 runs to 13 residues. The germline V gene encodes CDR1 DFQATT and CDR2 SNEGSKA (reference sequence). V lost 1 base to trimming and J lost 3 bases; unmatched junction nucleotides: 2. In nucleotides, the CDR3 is TGCAGTGCTAGAGCCGGGGGGGGCTACGAGCAGTACTTC. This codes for CSARAGGGYEQYF.

The CDR3 region is CASSVGRFLTGELFF. The DNA of the CDR3 is TGTGCCAGCAGCGTAGGCAGGTTTTTGACAGGGGAGCTGTTTTTT. The V gene is TRBV9, the J gene TRBJ2-2; D remains ambiguous. CDR3 length equals 15 residues. V lost 0 bases and J 8 bases, leaving 14 bases between the germline ends. Germline-derived CDR1 and CDR2 are SGDLS and YYNGEE.

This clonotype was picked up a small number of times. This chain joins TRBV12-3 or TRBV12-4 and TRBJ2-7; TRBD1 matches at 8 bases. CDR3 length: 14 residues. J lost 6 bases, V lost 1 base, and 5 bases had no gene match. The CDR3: CASSLGTGTVEQYF. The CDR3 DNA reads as TGTGCCAGCAGTTTAGGGACAGGGACCGTCGAGCAGTACTTC.

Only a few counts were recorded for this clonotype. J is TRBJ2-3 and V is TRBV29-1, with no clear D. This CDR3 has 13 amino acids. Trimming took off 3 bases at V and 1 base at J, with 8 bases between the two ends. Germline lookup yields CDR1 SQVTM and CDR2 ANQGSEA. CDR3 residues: CSVDGYGTDTQYF. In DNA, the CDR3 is TGCAGCGTTGATGGGTACGGCACAGATACGCAGTATTTT.

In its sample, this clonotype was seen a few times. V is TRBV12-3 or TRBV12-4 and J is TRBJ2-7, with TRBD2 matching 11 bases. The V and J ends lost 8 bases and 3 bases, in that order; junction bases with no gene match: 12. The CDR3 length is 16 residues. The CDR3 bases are TGTGCCAGCTCTAGCGGGGGGCAGCAGATACGCTACGAGCAGTACTTC. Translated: CASSSGGQQIRYEQYF.

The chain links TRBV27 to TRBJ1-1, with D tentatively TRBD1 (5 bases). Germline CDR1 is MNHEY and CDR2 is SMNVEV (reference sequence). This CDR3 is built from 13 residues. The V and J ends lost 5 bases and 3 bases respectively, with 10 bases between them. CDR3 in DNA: TGTGCCAGCAGTGCCAGGGTCTACACTGAAGCTTTCTTT. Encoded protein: CASSARVYTEAFF.

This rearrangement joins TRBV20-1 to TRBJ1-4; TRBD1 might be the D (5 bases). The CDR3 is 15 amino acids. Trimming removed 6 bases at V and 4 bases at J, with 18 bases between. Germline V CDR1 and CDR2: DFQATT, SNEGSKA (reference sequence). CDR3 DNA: TGCAGTGCCCGCCCCGGCGGGGCCAGTAATGAAAAACTGTTTTTT. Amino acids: CSARPGGASNEKLFF.